This TCR beta chain was profiled in a study of blood T cell repertoires in COVID-19. Study as a whole: From T cells, B-cell-depleted T cells, or PBMCs came the material, which was cDNA or gDNA.

This CDR3 has 11 amino acids. Germline V CDR1 and CDR2: MGHDK, SYGVNS. Trimming removed 8 bases at V and 7 bases at J, with 12 bases between. The protocol was immunoSEQ multiplex PCR, while the TCRdb copy is restricted to in-frame clones and leaves out a portion. This table holds about 40,000 clones, roughly four fifths found once. Sequenced material: peripheral blood. The TCR originated in a human donor with acute or convalescent COVID-19. The donor label of this sample is uncertain. This chain connects TRBV25-1 to TRBJ2-7; no definite D call. The CDR3 loop is CASSSYTEQYF. The CDR3 nucleotides read TGTGCCAGCTCGAGCTATACTGAGCAGTACTTC.